A single sample gave rise to the 19 T cell receptor beta chains below, sequenced in a study of identical twins. TCRdb ran MiXCR on the 5' RACE reads and lists one entry per CDR3 protein. The table lists 700,000 or so distinct CDR3 sequences, over 8.5% of them singletons. The data also belong to a second study, concerning yellow fever vaccine responses in identical twins.

Specimen: PBMCs. These receptors were collected from a woman between 18 and 29 years old in good health.

This clonotype was seen a few times. The V call is TRBV7-8, the J call TRBJ2-1; 8 bases align to TRBD2. The CDR3 loop spans 16 amino acids. CDR1 and CDR2 from the germline V gene are SGHVS and FQNEAQ. With V trimmed by 4 bases and J by 3 bases, 8 bases remained unmatched. The CDR3 is CASSSRSGSFYNEQFF. CDR3 bases: TGTGCCAGCAGCTCAAGAAGCGGGAGCTTCTACAATGAGCAGTTCTTC.

The sample holds a few counts of this clonotype. The V and J genes are TRBV20-1 and TRBJ2-7; D remains unclear. V was trimmed by 2 bases and J by 1 base, leaving 18 bases between them. Looked up from germline, CDR1 is DFQATT and CDR2 is SNEGSKA (reference sequence). There are 16 residues in the CDR3. This chain's CDR3 is CSARPLWALTSYEQYF. The CDR3, as DNA: TGCAGTGCTAGACCCCTTTGGGCTCTTACATCCTACGAGCAGTACTTC.

This clonotype showed up just a few times. V gene TRBV5-1 combines with J gene TRBJ2-2; D remains ambiguous. Trimming pared 0 bases from V and 7 bases from J, leaving 13 bases between. This CDR3 has 15 amino acids. CDR1 SGHRS and CDR2 YFSETQ come from the germline V gene. DNA of the CDR3: TGCGCCAGCAGCTTGGCCCCCGGTAGTTTCGGGGAGCTGTTTTTT. As protein: CASSLAPGSFGELFF.

This clonotype has only a few counts. The genes are TRBV6-5 and TRBJ2-6, with a possible D match to TRBD1 (5 bases). V was cut by 2 bases and J by 3 bases, with 8 bases left in between. The length of the CDR3 is 15 residues. Germline V gene lookup returns CDR1 MNHEY and CDR2 SVGAGI. This CDR3 reads CASSYGAVGANVLTF. DNA of the CDR3: TGTGCCAGCAGTTACGGGGCAGTTGGGGCCAACGTCCTGACTTTC.

The sample holds a few counts of this clonotype. The chain is built from TRBV6-5 and TRBJ2-1; TRBD2 is a possible D gene (5 bases). The germline gives CDR1 MNHEY, CDR2 SVGAGI. The CDR3 is made up of 14 amino acids. V lost 2 bases and J 7 bases, leaving 12 bases between the germline ends. The CDR3 protein is CASSYVDSANEQFF. In nucleotides, the CDR3 is TGTGCCAGCAGTTACGTGGACTCAGCAAATGAGCAGTTCTTC.

In its sample, this clonotype was seen many times. This CDR3 is CASSPNPGSPSPNEQFF. The DNA for the CDR3 is TGCGCCAGCAGCCCTAACCCGGGTAGCCCATCCCCCAATGAGCAGTTCTTC. The rearrangement links TRBV5-1 to TRBJ2-1; D is undetermined. Per the germline V gene, CDR1 is SGHRS and CDR2 is YFSETQ. The CDR3 sequence is 17 residues long. The germline V and J ends were trimmed by 4 bases and 6 bases, with 23 bases remaining between them.

V usage is TRBV11-2 and J usage is TRBJ2-1; D is ambiguous. The germline V gene has CDR1 SGHAT and CDR2 FQNNGV. The ends were cut back, 4 bases at V and 3 bases at J, with 10 bases in the middle. The CDR3 is 14 residues long. The CDR3 spells CASSSDLFYNEQFF. As DNA, the CDR3 is TGTGCCAGCAGCTCAGACTTATTCTACAATGAGCAGTTCTTC. The full variable domain, completed using reference TRBV11-2 and TRBJ2-1, is EAGVAQSPRYKIIEKRQSVAFWCNPISGHATLYWYQQILGQGPKLLIQFQNNGVVDDSQLPKDRFSAERLKGVDSTLKIQPAKLEDSAVYLCASSSDLFYNEQFFGPGTRLTVL.

The chain combines TRBV2 with TRBJ2-3, with 10 positions matching TRBD1. CDR1 and CDR2 from the germline V gene are SNHLY and FYNNEI. The V and J ends lost 6 bases and 7 bases, in that order; junction bases with no gene match: 10. The CDR3 runs 15 residues. CDR3 amino acids: CASSQEGQGFNTQYF. CDR3 nucleotide sequence: TGTGCCAGCAGCCAGGAGGGACAGGGGTTTAATACGCAGTATTTT.

This clonotype showed up just a few times. For the CDR3, the DNA is TGTGCCAGCAGTCCCTTCCCCGGACAGGGGGACACTGAAGCTTTCTTT. Its translation: CASSPFPGQGDTEAFF. The chain recombines TRBV6-2 or TRBV6-3 with TRBJ1-1; 10 nucleotides align to TRBD1. The CDR3 runs to 16 residues. With V trimmed by 5 bases and J by 3 bases, 9 bases remained unmatched. Germline CDR1 reads MNHEY; CDR2 reads SVGEGT.

This clonotype was picked up a small number of times. This chain uses TRBV7-3 with TRBJ2-2, with D hard to call. With 2 bases removed from V and 6 bases from J, the gap between germline ends came to 16 bases. CDR3 length equals 16 residues. Germline CDR1 reads SGHTA; CDR2 reads FQGTGA. Here the CDR3 reads CASSLGQELAPGELFF. CDR3 in DNA: TGTGCCAGCAGCTTAGGCCAAGAGTTAGCCCCCGGGGAGCTGTTTTTT.

In DNA form, the CDR3 reads TGTGCCAGCAGTTCCCCTAGCGGGGGGCGAAATGAGCAGTTCTTC. Residues: CASSSPSGGRNEQFF. The chain combines TRBV28 with TRBJ2-1, with 11 bases lining up with TRBD2. After removal of 4 bases from V and 7 bases from J, the junction contained 6 bases not matched to a gene. Germline-derived CDR1 and CDR2 are MDHEN and SYDVKM. This CDR3 has 15 residues.

In its sample, this clonotype was seen once. The chain combines TRBV30 with TRBJ1-2, with D unresolved. From germline, CDR1 is GTSNPN and CDR2 SVGIG (reference sequence). The CDR3 contains 11 residues. V was cut by 1 base and J by 4 bases, with 4 bases left in between. The chain's CDR3 is CAWSGSYGYTF. In DNA form, the CDR3 reads TGTGCCTGGAGTGGCAGCTATGGCTACACCTTC.

This clonotype has at least ten counts. The gene calls are TRBV12-3 or TRBV12-4 and TRBJ1-2; 7 nucleotides line up with TRBD1. The CDR3 consists of 15 residues. V shed 1 base and J 4 bases; nucleotides not matched to a gene: 6. In nucleotides, the CDR3 is TGTGCCAGCAGTTTAGTAGGGGGCCTCGGCTATGGCTACACCTTC. Amino acids: CASSLVGGLGYGYTF.

This clonotype was found a few times. This chain links TRBV5-1 with TRBJ2-3, with D maybe TRBD1 (5 bases). This CDR3 contains 15 residues. CDR1 and CDR2 (germline): SGHRS, YFSETQ. Trimming took off 8 bases at V and 0 bases at J, with 16 bases between the two ends. The CDR3 protein is CASKRDGHSTDTQYF. The CDR3 DNA sequence: TGCGCCAGTAAGCGTGACGGACATAGCACAGATACGCAGTATTTT.

This clonotype turned up a few times. V gene TRBV13 combines with J gene TRBJ2-7, with a possible D match to TRBD2 (6 bases). Trimming stripped 6 bases from V and 2 bases from J, with 11 bases between. Germline assignment: CDR1 PRHDT and CDR2 FYEKMQ (reference sequence). The CDR3 has 13 residues. This chain's CDR3 is CASRDYQTYEQYF. The CDR3 DNA sequence: TGTGCCAGCAGGGACTACCAGACCTACGAGCAGTACTTC. The full variable domain, its missing parts supplied by reference TRBV13 and TRBJ2-7, is AAGVIQSPRHLIKEKRETATLKCYPIPRHDTVYWYQQGPGQDPQFLISFYEKMQSDKGSIPDRFSAQQFSDYHSELNMSSLELGDSALYFCASRDYQTYEQYFGPGTRLTVT.

This clonotype was observed at least ten times. The chain carries TRBV12-3 or TRBV12-4 and TRBJ2-3; TRBD2 matches at 13 bases. V shed 8 bases and J 4 bases; nucleotides not matched to a gene: 9. The CDR3 runs 16 residues. CDR3: CASQLRTSGGSDTQYF. In DNA form, the CDR3 reads TGTGCCAGCCAACTCCGGACTAGCGGGGGTTCAGATACGCAGTATTTT.

The chain combines TRBV10-3 with TRBJ2-7; 7 bases align to TRBD2. The CDR3 has 15 amino acids. Germline assignment: CDR1 ENHRY and CDR2 SYGVKD. V was pared by 7 bases and J by 0 bases, with 9 bases of the junction left unmatched. The CDR3 here is CAITGEGLPSYEQYF. CDR3 nucleotide sequence: TGTGCCATCACTGGTGAGGGACTACCCTCCTACGAGCAGTACTTC.

V and J are TRBV7-9 and TRBJ2-3; D may be TRBD1 (6 bases). The CDR3 sequence is 16 residues long. Per germline, CDR1 SEHNR and CDR2 FQNEAQ (reference sequence). The germline V and J ends were trimmed by 5 bases and 1 base, with 16 bases remaining between them. The CDR3: CASSQTGTLGTDTQYF. The CDR3 bases are TGTGCCAGCAGCCAAACCGGGACACTCGGCACAGATACGCAGTATTTT.

This clonotype came up many times. The chain employs TRBV5-6 and TRBJ2-2, with D perhaps matching TRBD2 (5 bases). This CDR3 has 16 residues. V lost 0 bases to trimming and J lost 4 bases, with 13 bases between them. CDR1 and CDR2 (germline): SGHDT, YYEEEE. DNA of the CDR3: TGTGCCAGCAGCTTGGCCACCTGGGAGTCCACCGGGGAGCTGTTTTTT. Translated: CASSLATWESTGELFF.